These 11 T cell receptor beta chains were sequenced from one sample in a study of Graves' ophthalmopathy and Graves' hyperthyroidism. The sequenced template was RNA, covering the TCR beta CDR3 region. HTBI primers primed a first-round RT-PCR, and a second-round multiplex PCR followed. TCRdb itself ran the multiplex PCR reads through MiXCR, one entry per CDR3 protein. The data hold 260,000 or so distinct CDR3 sequences, with approximately 42% observed a single time. The specimen was peripheral blood. These receptors were taken from an adult man with Graves' ophthalmopathy.

The rearrangement joins TRBV7-9 to TRBJ1-3; D is uncertain. The CDR3 runs to 14 residues. Trimming took off 3 bases at V and 0 bases at J, with 6 bases between the two ends. Per germline, CDR1 SEHNR and CDR2 FQNEAQ (reference sequence). CDR3 nucleotides: TGTGCCAGCAGCTTGGACCTCTCTGGAAACACCATATATTTT. Its protein is CASSLDLSGNTIYF.

With regard to this clonotype: One junction end disagrees with the germline gene, perhaps due to a read error. This rearrangement joins TRBV2 to TRBJ2-5; 13 bases are a match to TRBD2. Germline-derived CDR1 and CDR2 are SNHLY and FYNNEI. CDR3 length equals 15 residues. CDR3 sequence: CASGGGLAGAETQCF. The CDR3, as DNA: TGTGCCAGCGGGGGAGGACTAGCGGGAGCAGAGACCCAGTGCTTC.

The chain uses TRBV7-2 and TRBJ2-7, with D possibly called TRBD1 or TRBD2 (5 bases each). The CDR3 runs 15 residues. The germline V and J ends were trimmed by 5 bases and 7 bases, with 21 bases remaining between them. Germline CDR1 reads SGHTA; CDR2 reads FQGNSA. CDR3 coding DNA: TGTGCCAGCAGCCAAGGAGCAGGGCCCGGGGAAGAGCAGTACTTC. Its protein product is CASSQGAGPGEEQYF.

A word on this clonotype: One base away lies a much larger clone, so this may be a sequencing read error. The J gene is TRBJ2-5, the V gene TRBV7-7; a weak D match, TRBD2 (5 bases). The CDR3 runs 14 residues. Germline V gene sequence: CDR1 SSHAT, CDR2 FNYEAQ (reference sequence). The CDR3, as DNA: TGTGCTAGCAGCTTAGCTCTCCGGGGAGAGACCCAGTGCTTC. Protein product: CASSLALRGETQCF.

This rearrangement joins TRBV2 to TRBJ2-6, with 7 nucleotides matching TRBD1. The germline V gene encodes CDR1 SNHLY and CDR2 FYNNEI. This CDR3 has 16 residues. The J segment lost 2 bases and the V segment lost 5 bases, leaving 6 bases of the junction unmatched. CDR3 sequence: CASSPTGWTGANVLTF. The CDR3 DNA reads as TGTGCCAGCAGTCCGACAGGGTGGACTGGGGCCAACGTCCTGACTTTC.

V gene TRBV6-2 or TRBV6-3 combines with J gene TRBJ2-5; D perhaps matches TRBD2 (6 bases). V gave up 6 bases and J gave up 4 bases, with 18 bases separating them. CDR3 length: 15 amino acids. Germline loops: CDR1 MNHEY, CDR2 SVGEGT. The CDR3: CASRNGLVGGETQYF. CDR3 DNA: TGTGCCAGCAGGAATGGCCTGGTCGGGGGAGAGACCCAGTACTTC.

This chain links TRBV7-6 with TRBJ2-5; D possibly corresponds to TRBD2 (6 bases). Germline V CDR1 and CDR2: SGHVS, FNYEAQ. V was trimmed by 5 bases and J by 5 bases, leaving 15 bases between them. CDR3 length: 14 amino acids. The CDR3 sequence is CASSPWGEGETQYF. For the CDR3, the DNA is TGTGCCAGCAGCCCATGGGGGGAAGGGGAGACCCAGTACTTC. Looking up the rest from reference TRBV7-6 and TRBJ2-5 gives the full variable domain: GAGVSQSPRYKVTKRGQDVALRCDPISGHVSLYWYRQALGQGPEFLTYFNYEAQQDKSGLPNDRFSAERPEGSISTLTIQRTEQRDSAMYRCASSPWGEGETQYFGPGTRLLVL.

The rearrangement joins TRBV2 to TRBJ1-2; 8 nucleotides match TRBD1. After removal of 4 bases from V and 9 bases from J, the junction contained 13 bases not matched to a gene. This CDR3 is 15 amino acids long. Germline V lookup: CDR1 SNHLY, CDR2 FYNNEI. The CDR3 loop reads CASSVNGQGSRSYTF. The CDR3 DNA sequence: TGTGCCAGCAGTGTAAACGGACAGGGAAGTAGGAGCTACACCTTC.

V is TRBV25-1 and J is TRBJ2-6; TRBD1 matches at 7 bases. The germline V gene encodes CDR1 MGHDK and CDR2 SYGVNS. This CDR3 has 18 residues. Trimming at V came to 5 bases and at J to 0 bases, leaving 10 bases not matched to a gene. The CDR3 DNA reads as TGTGCCAGCAGTTACTCGGGCAGGGGGAGCTCTGGGGCCAACGTCCTGACTTTC. It codes for CASSYSGRGSSGANVLTF.

The rearrangement links TRBV19 to TRBJ1-5; TRBD1 matches at 8 bases. Unmatched junction bases numbered 6, after V lost 5 bases and J lost 6 bases. The CDR3 has 14 residues. Germline loops: CDR1 LNHDA, CDR2 SQIVND (reference sequence). The CDR3 DNA follows: TGTGCCAGTAGTCCTACAGGGGGAGGTCAGCCCCAGCATTTT. This sequence encodes CASSPTGGGQPQHF. The entire variable domain, with the rest obtained from reference TRBV19 and TRBJ1-5, is as follows: DGGITQSPKYLFRKEGQNVTLSCEQNLNHDAMYWYRQDPGQGLRLIYYSQIVNDFQKGDIAEGYSVSREKKESFPLTVTSAQKNPTAFYLCASSPTGGGQPQHFGDGTRLSIL.

The chain combines TRBV5-1 with TRBJ1-1; 8 positions agree with TRBD1. With 0 bases clipped from V and 12 bases from J, the junction kept 4 bases outside the gene matches. From germline, CDR1 is SGHRS and CDR2 YFSETQ. The CDR3 is made up of 12 amino acids. The CDR3 region is CASSLDGQGPFF. The CDR3 DNA sequence: TGCGCCAGCAGCTTGGACGGACAGGGACCTTTCTTT. Variable domain in full (rest from reference TRBV5-1 and TRBJ1-1): KAGVTQTPRYLIKTRGQQVTLSCSPISGHRSVSWYQQTPGQGLQFLFEYFSETQRNKGNFPGRFSGRQFSNSRSEMNVSTLELGDSALYLCASSLDGQGPFFGQGTRLTVV.